This T cell receptor beta chain stems from a study of low-dose radiotherapy and immunotherapy resistance in tumors. Study-level information: Intravenous nivolumab 240 mg every two weeks plus ipilimumab 1 mg/kg every six weeks was given to patients.

Time point described: before trial treatment. It was nivolumab, ipilimumab, aspirin, low-dose cyclophosphamide and low-dose radiotherapy that donors received. The patients who were eligible all carried advanced solid tumors that lacked tumor-infiltrating lymphocytes, meaning the tumors were TIL-negative. cDNA synthesis used a TRAV/TRBV-specific primer set for both chains. The authors ran around 19 PCR cycles to amplify TCRs with a constant-region primer and V-primer adapter. TCRdb processed the reads anew with MiXCR; each CDR3 protein has one entry. The profile shows tens of thousands of distinct CDR3 sequences, about 30% of them singletons. The CDR3 sequence is 14 residues long. Trimming removed 5 bases at V and 8 bases at J, with 19 bases between. CDR1 is SGHAT and CDR2 is FQDESV in the germline V gene (reference sequence).

The clonotype was recovered from a male donor with rectosigmoid adenocarcinoma. The rearrangement links TRBV11-1 to TRBJ2-7, with D maybe TRBD1 (6 bases). The specimen comprised PBMCs, sampled before treatment. The CDR3 region has the DNA TGTGCCAGCAGCAACCGAGACAGGCGCCCACAGCAGTACTTC. The encoded protein is CASSNRDRRPQQYF.